This T cell receptor (beta chain) comes out of a study of response to subunit inactivated influenza vaccine. TCRdb re-called the RT-PCR reads with MiXCR, one entry per CDR3 protein. The data hold around 650,000 distinct CDR3 sequences, with roughly 14% observed a single time. V gave up 2 bases and J gave up 5 bases; unmatched junction bases: 3. The CDR3 totals 15 residues. The germline V gene encodes CDR1 SGHTA and CDR2 FQGNSA. This clonotype was seen more than once but under ten times. The chain couples TRBV7-2 to TRBJ2-3; 11 bases fit TRBD2. This TCR came from a man aged 45-65 years who received an inactivated influenza vaccine. The sample here was PBMCs from blood, taken less than 13 days after vaccination. CDR3 in amino acids: CASSLLAGGGDTQYF. For the CDR3, the DNA is TGTGCCAGCAGCTTACTAGCGGGAGGTGGAGATACGCAGTATTTT.